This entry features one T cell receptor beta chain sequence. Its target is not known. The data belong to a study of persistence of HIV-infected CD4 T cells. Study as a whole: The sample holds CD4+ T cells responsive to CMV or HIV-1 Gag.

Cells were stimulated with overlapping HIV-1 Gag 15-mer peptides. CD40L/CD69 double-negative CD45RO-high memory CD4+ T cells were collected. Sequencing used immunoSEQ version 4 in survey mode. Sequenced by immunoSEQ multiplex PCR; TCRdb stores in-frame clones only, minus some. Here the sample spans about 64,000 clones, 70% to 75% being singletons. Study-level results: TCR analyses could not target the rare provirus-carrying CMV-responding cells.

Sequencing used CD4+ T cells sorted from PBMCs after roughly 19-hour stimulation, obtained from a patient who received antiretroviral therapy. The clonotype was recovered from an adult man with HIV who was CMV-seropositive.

CDR3 DNA sequence: TGTGCCAGCAGCGTAGGACAGGGGGCTAACGTTGATGGCTACACCTTC. This codes for CASSVGQGANVDGYTF. The chain uses TRBV9 and TRBJ1-2; 10 bases fit TRBD1. This CDR3 has 16 residues. Germline V CDR1 and CDR2: SGDLS, YYNGEE. V lost 0 bases and J lost 6; bases outside the gene matches: 8. The complete variable domain, with remaining parts taken from reference TRBV9 and TRBJ1-2, reads DSGVTQTPKHLITATGQRVTLRCSPRSGDLSVYWYQQSLDQGLQFLIQYYNGEERAKGNILERFSAQQFPDLHSELNLSSLELGDSALYFCASSVGQGANVDGYTFGSGTRLTVV.